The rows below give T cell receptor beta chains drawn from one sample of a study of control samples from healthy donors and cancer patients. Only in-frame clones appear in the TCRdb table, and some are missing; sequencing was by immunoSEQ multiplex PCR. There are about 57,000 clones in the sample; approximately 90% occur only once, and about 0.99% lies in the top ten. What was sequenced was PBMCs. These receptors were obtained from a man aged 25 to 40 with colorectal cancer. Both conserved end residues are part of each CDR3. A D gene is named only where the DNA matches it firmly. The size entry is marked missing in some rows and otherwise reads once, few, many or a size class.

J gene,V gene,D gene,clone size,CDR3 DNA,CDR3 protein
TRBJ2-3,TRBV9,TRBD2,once,TGTGCCAGCAGCGCTAGCGGGGCTTATAGCACAGATACGCAGTATTTT,CASSASGAYSTDTQYF
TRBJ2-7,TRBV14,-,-,TGTGCCAGCAAGCCAGTGTCCTTCTCCTACGAGCAGTACTTC,CASKPVSFSYEQYF
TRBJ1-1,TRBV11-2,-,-,TGTGCCAGCAGCTTAGTGGGGGGGAAAACTGAAGCTTTCTTT,CASSLVGGKTEAFF
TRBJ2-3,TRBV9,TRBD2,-,TGTGCCAGCAGCCTCGGGCCTAGCGGTTTTCCACCGCAGTATTTT,CASSLGPSGFPPQYF
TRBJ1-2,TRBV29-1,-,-,TGCAGCGTTGTTTTCGGGACATCCTTAAACTATGGCTACACCTTC,CSVVFGTSLNYGYTF
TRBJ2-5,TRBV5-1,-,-,TGCGCCAGCAGCTATCAGGGAGACGAGACCCAGTACTTC,CASSYQGDETQYF
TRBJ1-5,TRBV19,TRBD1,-,TGTGCCAGTAGTATTGCCGGGACAGGATTCCATAGCAATCAGCCCCAGCATTTT,CASSIAGTGFHSNQPQHF
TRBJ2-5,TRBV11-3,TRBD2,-,TGTGCCAGCAGCCTAAGGACTAGCGGGGTGGAGACCCAGTACTTC,CASSLRTSGVETQYF
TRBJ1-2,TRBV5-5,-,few,TGTGCCAGCAGCTTCGACAGCTATGGCTACACCTTC,CASSFDSYGYTF
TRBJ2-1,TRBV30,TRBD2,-,TGTGCCTGGAGGGCCGGACTAGCGATGCGGGATGAGCAGTTCTTC,CAWRAGLAMRDEQFF
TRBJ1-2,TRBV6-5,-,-,TGTGCCAGCAGTTACGACGAGGGCTATGGCTACACCTTC,CASSYDEGYGYTF
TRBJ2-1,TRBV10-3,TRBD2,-,TGTGCCATCAGTGATGGGGCTAGCGGTTCCTACAATGAGCAGTTCTTC,CAISDGASGSYNEQFF
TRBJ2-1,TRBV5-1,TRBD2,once,TGCGCCAGCAGCTTGGAACAAACTAGCGTACTCTCCTACAATGAGCAGTTCTTC,CASSLEQTSVLSYNEQFF
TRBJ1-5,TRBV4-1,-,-,TGCGCCAGCAGCCAGGGTCGGAGCAATCAGCCCCAGCATTTT,CASSQGRSNQPQHF
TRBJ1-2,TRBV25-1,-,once,TGTGCCAGCAGTGAAGGGCCAGGCGGCCAGAATGGCTACACCTTC,CASSEGPGGQNGYTF
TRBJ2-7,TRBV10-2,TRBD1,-,TGCGCCAGCAGTGAGTCTCAGGGGGCCTACGAGCAGTACTTC,CASSESQGAYEQYF
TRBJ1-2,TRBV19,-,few,TGTGCCAGTAGTATCGACTATGGCTACACCTTC,CASSIDYGYTF
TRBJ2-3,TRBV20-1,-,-,TGCAGTGTAGTGTACACAGATACGCAGTATTTT,CSVVYTDTQYF
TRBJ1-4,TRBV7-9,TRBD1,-,TGTGCCAGCAGCCAACGACAGGGTATTGAAAAACTGTTTTTT,CASSQRQGIEKLFF
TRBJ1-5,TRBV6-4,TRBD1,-,TGTGCCAGCAGTGCCGACAGGGATCAGCCCCAGCATTTT,CASSADRDQPQHF
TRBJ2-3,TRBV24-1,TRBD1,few,TGTGCCACCAGGGGACAGGAAGCAGATACGCAGTATTTT,CATRGQEADTQYF
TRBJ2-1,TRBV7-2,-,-,TGTGCCAGCAGCTTACAGGTGCGAGGGTCCGACAATGAGCAGTTCTTC,CASSLQVRGSDNEQFF
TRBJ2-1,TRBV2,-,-,TGTGCCAGCGGCGGGACACTTTACAATGAGCAGTTCTTC,CASGGTLYNEQFF
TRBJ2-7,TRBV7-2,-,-,TGTGCCAGCAGCTTAGTGCGGTTAGTCGGGGGCCTCTCCTACGAGCAGTACTTC,CASSLVRLVGGLSYEQYF
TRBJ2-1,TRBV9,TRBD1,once,TGTGCCAGCAGCGTAGGAGAGGCGGGACAGGGTCACAATGAGCAGTTCTTC,CASSVGEAGQGHNEQFF
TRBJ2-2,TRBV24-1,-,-,TGTGCCACCGCAAAGGCTGCGAACACCGGGGAGCTGTTTTTT,CATAKAANTGELFF
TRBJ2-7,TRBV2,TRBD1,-,TGTGCCAGCAGTCGACAGGGGATGAACGAGCAGTACTTC,CASSRQGMNEQYF
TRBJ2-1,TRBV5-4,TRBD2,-,TGTGCCAGCAGCTTGGTAGCGGGGGGCCCCAATGAGCAGTTCTTC,CASSLVAGGPNEQFF
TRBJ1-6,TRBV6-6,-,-,TGTGCCAGCAGTTACGTCCCCTCTTGGGATTCACCCCTCCACTTT,CASSYVPSWDSPLHF
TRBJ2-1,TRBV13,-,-,TGTGCCAGCAGCCTACAAGGGGGTATCCATGAGCAGTTCTTC,CASSLQGGIHEQFF
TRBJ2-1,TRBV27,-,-,TGTGCCATCGGGGGGCCCACCTACAATGAGCAGTTCTTC,CAIGGPTYNEQFF
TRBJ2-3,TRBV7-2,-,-,TGTGCCAGCAGTTTTGGGGGTTTTACTAGCACAGATACGCAGTATTTT,CASSFGGFTSTDTQYF
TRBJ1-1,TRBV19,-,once,TGTGCCAGTAGGAAGCTGGACAGAGACACTGAAGCTTTCTTT,CASRKLDRDTEAFF
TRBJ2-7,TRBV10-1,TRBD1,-,TGCGCCAGCAGCCGGGACAGGGCGGGCGAGCAGTACTTC,CASSRDRAGEQYF
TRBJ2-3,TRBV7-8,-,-,TGTGCCAGCAGCTTTCTAGCGAACACAGATACGCAGTATTTT,CASSFLANTDTQYF
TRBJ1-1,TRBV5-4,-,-,TGTGCCAGCAGCTTGTCCCAGGGTCCTGAAGCTTTCTTT,CASSLSQGPEAFF
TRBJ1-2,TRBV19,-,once,TGTGCCAGTAGTCCAGGGACGGATAACTATGGCTACACCTTC,CASSPGTDNYGYTF
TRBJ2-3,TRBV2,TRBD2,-,TGTGCCAGCAGCGGAGGAGGCGGGGGGATAGCTAGCACAGATACGCAGTATTTT,CASSGGGGGIASTDTQYF
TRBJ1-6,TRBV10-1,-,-,TGCGCCAGCGGCCATAATAATTCACCCCTCCACTTT,CASGHNNSPLHF
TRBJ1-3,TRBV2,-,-,TGTGCCAGCAGTCGGATTTCGCCAGACTCTGGAAACACCATATATTTT,CASSRISPDSGNTIYF
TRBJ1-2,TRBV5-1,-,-,TGCGCCAGCAGCTTGGAGTCTGGAGGGACCTATGGCTACACCTTC,CASSLESGGTYGYTF
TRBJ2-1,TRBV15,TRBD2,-,TGTGCCACCAGCAGACCGGGAGGGGGGACTCCTTTGGTCAATGAGCAGTTCTTC,CATSRPGGGTPLVNEQFF
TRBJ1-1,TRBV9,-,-,TGTGCCAGCAGCGTAAATCAAGGAACCCAAGCTTTCTTT,CASSVNQGTQAFF
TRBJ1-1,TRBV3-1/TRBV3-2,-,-,TGTGCCAGCAGCCAACAGGGTTTAGCTGAAGCTTTCTTT,CASSQQGLAEAFF
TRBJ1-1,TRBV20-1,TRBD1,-,TGCAGTGCTAGTAGGGACAGACACACTGAAGCTTTCTTT,CSASRDRHTEAFF
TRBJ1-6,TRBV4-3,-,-,TGCGCCAGCAGCCAAGACGGAAGCTATAATTCACCCCTCCACTTT,CASSQDGSYNSPLHF
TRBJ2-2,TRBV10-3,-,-,TGTGCCATCAGTGAGTTGGACACCGGGGAGCTGTTTTTT,CAISELDTGELFF
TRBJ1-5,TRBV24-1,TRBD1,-,TGTGCCACCACCACGACAGGGGGAGCTAGCAATCAGCCCCAGCATTTT,CATTTTGGASNQPQHF
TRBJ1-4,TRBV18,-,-,TGTGCCAGCTCACCACGGGACGGAGCGAATGAAAAACTGTTTTTT,CASSPRDGANEKLFF
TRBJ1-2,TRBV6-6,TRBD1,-,TGTGCCAGCAGTAAACCGGGACAGGGGCCCTATGGCTACACCTTC,CASSKPGQGPYGYTF
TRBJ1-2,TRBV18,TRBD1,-,TGTGCCAGCTCACCACGGGCAGGGGGCGCAGATGGCTACACCTTC,CASSPRAGGADGYTF
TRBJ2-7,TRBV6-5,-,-,TGTGCCAGCAGTTACTCCCGGTCGTACGAGCAGTACTTC,CASSYSRSYEQYF
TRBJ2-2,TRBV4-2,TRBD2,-,TGTGCCAGCAGCCCCCGGGAGGGGGACACCGGGGAGCTGTTTTTT,CASSPREGDTGELFF